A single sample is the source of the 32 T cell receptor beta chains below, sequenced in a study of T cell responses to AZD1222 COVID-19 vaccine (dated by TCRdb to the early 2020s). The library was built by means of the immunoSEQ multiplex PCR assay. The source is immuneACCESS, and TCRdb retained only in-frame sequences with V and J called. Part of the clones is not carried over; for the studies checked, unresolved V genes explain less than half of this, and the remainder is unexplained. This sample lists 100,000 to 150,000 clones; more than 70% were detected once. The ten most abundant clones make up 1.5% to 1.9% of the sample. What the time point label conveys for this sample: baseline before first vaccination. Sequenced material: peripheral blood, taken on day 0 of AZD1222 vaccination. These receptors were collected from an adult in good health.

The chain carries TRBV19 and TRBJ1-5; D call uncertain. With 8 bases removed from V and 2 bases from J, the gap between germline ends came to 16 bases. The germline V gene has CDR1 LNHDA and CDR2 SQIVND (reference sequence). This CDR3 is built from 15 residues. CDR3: CASREIRSGNQPQHF. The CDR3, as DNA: TGTGCCAGTCGGGAGATCAGATCTGGCAATCAGCCCCAGCATTTT.

The chain's CDR3 is CASSLGLRTKTSGNTIYF. CDR3 nucleotides: TGCGCCAGCAGCTTGGGGCTTAGGACAAAGACCTCTGGAAACACCATATATTTT. The chain joins TRBV5-1 to TRBJ1-3; the D gene is possibly TRBD1 (5 bases). Trimming cost V 0 bases and J 0 bases, with 16 bases left between them. Germline loops: CDR1 SGHRS, CDR2 YFSETQ. The CDR3 contains 18 residues.

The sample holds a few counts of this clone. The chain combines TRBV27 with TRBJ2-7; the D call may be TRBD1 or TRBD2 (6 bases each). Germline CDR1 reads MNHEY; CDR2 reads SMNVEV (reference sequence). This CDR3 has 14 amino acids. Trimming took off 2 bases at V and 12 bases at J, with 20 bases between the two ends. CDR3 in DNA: TGTGCCAGCAGTTTAGTATCGGGGGCCTTTACGTCGTACTTC. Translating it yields CASSLVSGAFTSYF.

CDR3 region: CASSYGAGVYEQYF. The CDR3 DNA reads as TGTGCCAGCAGTTACGGAGCGGGAGTTTACGAGCAGTACTTC. The rearrangement uses TRBV6-5 and TRBJ2-7; 8 nucleotides align to TRBD2. Germline-derived CDR1 and CDR2 are MNHEY and SVGAGI. V trimming: 2 bases; J trimming: 4 bases; junction bases outside the gene matches: 4. This CDR3 comprises 14 residues.

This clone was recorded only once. The CDR3 here is CASSSPATRLGYTF. The CDR3 nucleotides read TGTGCCAGCAGCTCCCCCGCTACTAGACTTGGCTACACCTTC. The chain employs TRBV7-2 and TRBJ1-2; D uncertain. This CDR3 comprises 14 residues. Trimming cost V 4 bases and J 7 bases, with 16 bases left between them. Per germline, CDR1 SGHTA and CDR2 FQGNSA.

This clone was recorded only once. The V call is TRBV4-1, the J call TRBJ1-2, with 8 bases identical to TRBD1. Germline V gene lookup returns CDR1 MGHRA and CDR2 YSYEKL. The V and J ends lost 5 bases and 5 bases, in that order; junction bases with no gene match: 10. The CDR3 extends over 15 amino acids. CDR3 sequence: CASSGQGGVQYGYTF. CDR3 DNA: TGCGCCAGCAGCGGACAGGGCGGGGTTCAATATGGCTACACCTTC.

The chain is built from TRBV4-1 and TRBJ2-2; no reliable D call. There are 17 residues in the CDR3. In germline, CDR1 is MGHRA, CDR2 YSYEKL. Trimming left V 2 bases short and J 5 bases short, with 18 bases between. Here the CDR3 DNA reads TGCGCCAGCAGCCAAATGGGTCGGGCATTGGGAACCGGGGAGCTGTTTTTT. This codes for CASSQMGRALGTGELFF.

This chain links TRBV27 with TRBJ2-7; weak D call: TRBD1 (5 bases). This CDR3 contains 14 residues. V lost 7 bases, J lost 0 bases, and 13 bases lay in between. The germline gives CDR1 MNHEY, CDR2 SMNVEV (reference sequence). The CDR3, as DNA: TGTGCCAGCACCCCCGGACAAAGCTCCTACGAGCAGTACTTC. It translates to CASTPGQSSYEQYF.

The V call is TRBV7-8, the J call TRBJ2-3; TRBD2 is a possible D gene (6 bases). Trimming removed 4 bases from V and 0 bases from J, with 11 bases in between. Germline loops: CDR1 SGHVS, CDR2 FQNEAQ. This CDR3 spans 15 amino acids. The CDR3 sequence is CASSSSGGSTDTQYF. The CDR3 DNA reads TGTGCCAGCAGCTCATCAGGAGGGAGCACAGATACGCAGTATTTT.

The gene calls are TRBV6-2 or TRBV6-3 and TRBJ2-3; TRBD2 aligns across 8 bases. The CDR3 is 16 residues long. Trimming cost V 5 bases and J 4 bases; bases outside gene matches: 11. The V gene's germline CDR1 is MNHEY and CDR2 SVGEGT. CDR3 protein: CASSHQAGAGPDTQYF. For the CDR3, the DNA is TGTGCCAGCAGTCACCAAGCGGGAGCGGGGCCAGATACGCAGTATTTT.

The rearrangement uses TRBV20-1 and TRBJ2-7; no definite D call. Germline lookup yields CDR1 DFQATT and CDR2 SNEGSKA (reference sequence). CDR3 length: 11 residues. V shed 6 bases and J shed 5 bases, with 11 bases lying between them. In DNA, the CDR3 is TGCAGTGCAACCGAGGACCACGAGCAGTACTTC. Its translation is CSATEDHEQYF.

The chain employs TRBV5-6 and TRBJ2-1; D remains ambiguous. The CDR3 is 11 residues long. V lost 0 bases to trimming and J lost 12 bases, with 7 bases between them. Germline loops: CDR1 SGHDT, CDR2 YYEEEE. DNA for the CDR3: TGTGCCAGCAGCTTGGAAGGACCGCAGTTCTTC. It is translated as CASSLEGPQFF. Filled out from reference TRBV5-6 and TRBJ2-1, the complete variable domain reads DAGVTQSPTHLIKTRGQQVTLRCSPKSGHDTVSWYQQALGQGPQFIFQYYEEEERQRGNFPDRFSGHQFPNYSSELNVNALLLGDSALYLCASSLEGPQFFGPGTRLTVL.

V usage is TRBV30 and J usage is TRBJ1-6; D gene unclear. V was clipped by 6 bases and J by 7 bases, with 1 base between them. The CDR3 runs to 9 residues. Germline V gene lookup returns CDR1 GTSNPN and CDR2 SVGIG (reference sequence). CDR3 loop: CACNSPLHF. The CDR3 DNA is TGTGCCTGCAATTCACCCCTCCACTTT.

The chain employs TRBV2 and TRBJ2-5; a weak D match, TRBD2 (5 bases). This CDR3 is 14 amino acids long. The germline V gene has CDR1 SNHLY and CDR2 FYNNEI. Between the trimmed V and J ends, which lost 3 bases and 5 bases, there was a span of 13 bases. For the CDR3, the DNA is TGTGCCAGCAGTGAGAAGCGGAGTGGGGAGACCCAGTACTTC. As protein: CASSEKRSGETQYF.

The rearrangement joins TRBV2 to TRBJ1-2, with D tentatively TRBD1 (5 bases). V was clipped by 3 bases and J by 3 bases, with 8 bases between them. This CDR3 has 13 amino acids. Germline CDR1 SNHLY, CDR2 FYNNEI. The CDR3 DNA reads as TGTGCCAGCAGTGATGGGGCAGACTATGGCTACACCTTC. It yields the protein CASSDGADYGYTF.

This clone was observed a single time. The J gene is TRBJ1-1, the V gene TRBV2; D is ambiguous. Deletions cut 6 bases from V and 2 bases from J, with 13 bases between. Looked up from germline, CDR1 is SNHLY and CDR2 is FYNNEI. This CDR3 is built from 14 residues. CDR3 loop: CASRLRATNTEAFF. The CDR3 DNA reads TGTGCCAGCAGGTTAAGGGCCACTAACACTGAAGCTTTCTTT.

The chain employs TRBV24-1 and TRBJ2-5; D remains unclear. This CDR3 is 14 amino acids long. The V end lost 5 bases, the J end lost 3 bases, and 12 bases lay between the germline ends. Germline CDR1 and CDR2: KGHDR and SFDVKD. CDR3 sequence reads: CATSVGSLKETQYF. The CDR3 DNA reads TGTGCCACCAGTGTCGGCAGCCTCAAAGAGACCCAGTACTTC.

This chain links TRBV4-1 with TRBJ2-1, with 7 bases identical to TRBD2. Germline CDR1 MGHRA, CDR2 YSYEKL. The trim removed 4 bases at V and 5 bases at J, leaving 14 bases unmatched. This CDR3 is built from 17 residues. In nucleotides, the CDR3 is TGCGCCAGCAGCCGAGGTGGGAGGGCTCCGGGGAACAATGAGCAGTTCTTC. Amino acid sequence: CASSRGGRAPGNNEQFF.

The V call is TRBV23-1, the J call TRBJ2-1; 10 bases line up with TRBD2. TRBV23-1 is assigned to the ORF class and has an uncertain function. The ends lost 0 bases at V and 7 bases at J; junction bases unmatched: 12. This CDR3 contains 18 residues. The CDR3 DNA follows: TGCGCCAGCAGTCAATCGATGGGAGCGGGAGGGCCAGGGAATGAGCAGTTCTTC. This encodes CASSQSMGAGGPGNEQFF.

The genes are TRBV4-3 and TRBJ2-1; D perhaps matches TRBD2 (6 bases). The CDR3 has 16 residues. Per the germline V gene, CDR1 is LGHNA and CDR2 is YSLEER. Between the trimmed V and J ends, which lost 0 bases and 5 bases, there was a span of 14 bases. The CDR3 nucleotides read TGCGCCAGCAGCCAAGACGAGGGTAGCGGCCACAATGAGCAGTTCTTC. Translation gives CASSQDEGSGHNEQFF.

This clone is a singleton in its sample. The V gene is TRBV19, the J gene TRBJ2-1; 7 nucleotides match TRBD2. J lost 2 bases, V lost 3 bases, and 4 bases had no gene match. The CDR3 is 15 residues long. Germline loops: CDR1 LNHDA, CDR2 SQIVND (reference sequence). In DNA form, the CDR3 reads TGTGCCAGTAGTATGGGCGGGAGAACCTACAATGAGCAGTTCTTC. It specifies CASSMGGRTYNEQFF. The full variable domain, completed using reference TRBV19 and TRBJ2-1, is DGGITQSPKYLFRKEGQNVTLSCEQNLNHDAMYWYRQDPGQGLRLIYYSQIVNDFQKGDIAEGYSVSREKKESFPLTVTSAQKNPTAFYLCASSMGGRTYNEQFFGPGTRLTVL.

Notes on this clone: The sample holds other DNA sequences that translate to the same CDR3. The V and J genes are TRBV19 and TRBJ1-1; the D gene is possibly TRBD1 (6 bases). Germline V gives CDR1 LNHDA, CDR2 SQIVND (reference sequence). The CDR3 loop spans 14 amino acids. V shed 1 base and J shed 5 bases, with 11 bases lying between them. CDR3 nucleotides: TGTGCCAGTAGTATAGGGGGGGCTAGTACTGAAGCTTTCTTT. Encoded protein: CASSIGGASTEAFF.

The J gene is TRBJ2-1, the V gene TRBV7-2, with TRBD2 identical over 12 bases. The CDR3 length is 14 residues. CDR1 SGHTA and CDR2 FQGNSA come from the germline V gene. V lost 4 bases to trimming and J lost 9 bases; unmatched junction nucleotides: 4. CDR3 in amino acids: CASSSSGRVTEQFF. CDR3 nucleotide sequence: TGTGCCAGCAGCTCTAGCGGGAGGGTCACTGAGCAGTTCTTC.

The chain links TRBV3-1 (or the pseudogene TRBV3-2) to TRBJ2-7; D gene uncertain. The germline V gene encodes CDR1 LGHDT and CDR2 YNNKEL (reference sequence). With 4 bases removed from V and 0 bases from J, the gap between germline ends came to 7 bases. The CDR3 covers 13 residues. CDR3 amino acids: CASSPGASYEQYF. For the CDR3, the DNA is TGTGCCAGCAGCCCCGGAGCCTCCTACGAGCAGTACTTC.

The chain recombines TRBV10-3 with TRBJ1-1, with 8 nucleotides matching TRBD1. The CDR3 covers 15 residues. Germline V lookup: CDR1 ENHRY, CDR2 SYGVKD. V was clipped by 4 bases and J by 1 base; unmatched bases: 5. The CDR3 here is CAISAPRGRNTEAFF. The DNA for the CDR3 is TGTGCCATCAGTGCGCCCAGGGGGCGGAACACTGAAGCTTTCTTT.

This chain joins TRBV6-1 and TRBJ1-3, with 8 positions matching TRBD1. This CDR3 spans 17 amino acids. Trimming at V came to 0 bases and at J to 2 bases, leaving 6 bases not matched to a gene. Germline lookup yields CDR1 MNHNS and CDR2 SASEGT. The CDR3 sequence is CASSEASVGQAGNTIYF. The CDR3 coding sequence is TGTGCCAGCAGTGAAGCCTCCGTGGGACAGGCTGGAAACACCATATATTTT.

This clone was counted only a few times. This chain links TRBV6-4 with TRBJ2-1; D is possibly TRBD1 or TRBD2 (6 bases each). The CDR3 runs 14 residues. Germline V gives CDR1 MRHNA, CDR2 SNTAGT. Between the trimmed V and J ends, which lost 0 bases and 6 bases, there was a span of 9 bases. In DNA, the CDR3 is TGTGCCAGCAGTGACTCAGAGGGGGGCAATGAGCAGTTCTTC. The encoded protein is CASSDSEGGNEQFF.

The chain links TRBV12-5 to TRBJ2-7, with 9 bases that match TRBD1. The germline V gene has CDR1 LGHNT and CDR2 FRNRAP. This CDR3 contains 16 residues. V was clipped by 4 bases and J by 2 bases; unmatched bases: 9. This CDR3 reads CASGYPPGQGPYEQYF. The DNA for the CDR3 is TGTGCTAGTGGTTACCCCCCGGGACAGGGCCCCTACGAGCAGTACTTC.

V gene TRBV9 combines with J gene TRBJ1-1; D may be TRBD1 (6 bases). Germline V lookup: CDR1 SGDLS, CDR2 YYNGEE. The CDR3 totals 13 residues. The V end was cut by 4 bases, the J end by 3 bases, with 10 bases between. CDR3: CASSTSGDTEAFF. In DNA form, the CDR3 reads TGTGCCAGCAGCACATCAGGGGACACTGAAGCTTTCTTT.

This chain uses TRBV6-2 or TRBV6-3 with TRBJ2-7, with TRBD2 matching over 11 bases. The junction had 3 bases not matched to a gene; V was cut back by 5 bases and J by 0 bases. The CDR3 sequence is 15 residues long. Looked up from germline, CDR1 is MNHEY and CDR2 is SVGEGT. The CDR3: CASSGTSGTSYEQYF. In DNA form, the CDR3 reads TGTGCCAGCAGTGGGACTAGCGGAACCTCCTACGAGCAGTACTTC.

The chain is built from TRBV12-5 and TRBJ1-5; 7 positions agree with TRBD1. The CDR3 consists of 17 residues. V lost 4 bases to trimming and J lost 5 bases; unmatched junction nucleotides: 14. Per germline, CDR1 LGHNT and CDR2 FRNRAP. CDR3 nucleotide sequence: TGTGCTAGTGGTTCCACCCCCGGGACAGAGGCGCATCAGCCCCAGCATTTT. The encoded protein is CASGSTPGTEAHQPQHF.

The CDR3 is CASRTSGSGYEQYF. For the CDR3, the DNA is TGTGCCAGCAGGACTAGCGGGAGCGGCTACGAGCAGTACTTC. The chain uses TRBV5-4 and TRBJ2-7, with 12 bases lining up with TRBD2. The V segment lost 5 bases and the J segment 3 bases; nucleotides outside the gene matches: 3. Germline lookup yields CDR1 SGHNT and CDR2 YYREEE (reference sequence). There are 14 residues in the CDR3.